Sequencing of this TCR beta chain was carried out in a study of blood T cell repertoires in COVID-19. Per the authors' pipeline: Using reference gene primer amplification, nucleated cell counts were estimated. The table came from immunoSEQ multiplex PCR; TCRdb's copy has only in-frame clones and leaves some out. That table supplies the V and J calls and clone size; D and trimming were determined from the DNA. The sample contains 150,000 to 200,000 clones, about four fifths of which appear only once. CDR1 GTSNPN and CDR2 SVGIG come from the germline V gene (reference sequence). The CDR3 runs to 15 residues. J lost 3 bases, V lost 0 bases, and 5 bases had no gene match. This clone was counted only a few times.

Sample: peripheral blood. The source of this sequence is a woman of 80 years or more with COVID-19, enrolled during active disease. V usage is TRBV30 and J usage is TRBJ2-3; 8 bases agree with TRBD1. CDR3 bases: TGTGCCTGGAGTGTACAGGGGGGCCGTACAGATACGCAGTATTTT. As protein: CAWSVQGGRTDTQYF.